The rows below give T cell receptor beta chains drawn from one sample of a study of cytomegalovirus exposure and HLA in healthy donors. Produced via immunoSEQ multiplex PCR; TCRdb's table is partial and in-frame only. The sample yields some 240,000 clones, 60% to 80% seen once. Material: PBMCs. Every receptor here comes from a male donor in good health and CMV-seronegative. CDR3s include the opening cysteine and the closing phenylalanine or tryptophan. Each record gives: clone size, J gene, D gene, V gene, CDR3 DNA, CDR3 protein. The D gene is left open where the match is weak. Size tells how often a clone was seen (once, few, many) or the class of an expanded clone, and some rows leave it out.

clone size: .
J gene: TRBJ1-1
D gene: TRBD1
V gene: TRBV28
CDR3 DNA: TGTGCCAGCTCCTGGGGCCCAGGGGGCCCACCTGAAGCTTTCTTT
CDR3 protein: CASSWGPGGPPEAFF

clone size: .
J gene: TRBJ1-4
D gene: .
V gene: TRBV5-1
CDR3 DNA: TGCGCCAGCAGCCCTACAGGGTCCCTTAATGAAAAACTGTTTTTT
CDR3 protein: CASSPTGSLNEKLFF

clone size: .
J gene: TRBJ1-2
D gene: .
V gene: TRBV5-1
CDR3 DNA: TGCGCCAGCAGCTTGGCCCAGGGCGGCGGCTACACCTTC
CDR3 protein: CASSLAQGGGYTF

clone size: .
J gene: TRBJ2-7
D gene: TRBD2
V gene: TRBV4-1
CDR3 DNA: TGCGCCAGCAGCCAAGAGGCTAGCGGGCCCTACGAGCAGTACTTC
CDR3 protein: CASSQEASGPYEQYF

clone size: .
J gene: TRBJ1-1
D gene: .
V gene: TRBV6-5
CDR3 DNA: TGTGCCAGCAGTCGCCCCCAAGTTGGAGGGTTTGAAGCTTTCTTT
CDR3 protein: CASSRPQVGGFEAFF

clone size: .
J gene: TRBJ1-1
D gene: .
V gene: TRBV7-8
CDR3 DNA: TGTGCCAGCAGCTTACCCGGCAGGGCCACTGAAGCTTTCTTT
CDR3 protein: CASSLPGRATEAFF

clone size: .
J gene: TRBJ2-1
D gene: .
V gene: TRBV13
CDR3 DNA: TGTGCCAGCAGCTTAGGAGGTAGCATACATGAGCAGTTCTTC
CDR3 protein: CASSLGGSIHEQFF

clone size: .
J gene: TRBJ2-3
D gene: .
V gene: TRBV18
CDR3 DNA: TGTGCCAGCTCCCCCGCGGCAGCTAGCACAGATACGCAGTATTTT
CDR3 protein: CASSPAAASTDTQYF

clone size: .
J gene: TRBJ1-2
D gene: .
V gene: TRBV28
CDR3 DNA: TGTGCCATCGTCGGGCGGGTAGGGGGCTACACCTTC
CDR3 protein: CAIVGRVGGYTF

clone size: few
J gene: TRBJ1-2
D gene: .
V gene: TRBV30
CDR3 DNA: TGTGCCTGGAGTGTACTGGCAGGCTATGGCTACACCTTC
CDR3 protein: CAWSVLAGYGYTF

clone size: .
J gene: TRBJ2-2
D gene: TRBD2
V gene: TRBV7-6
CDR3 DNA: TGTGCCAGCAGCACTGGACTAGCGTTCTCCGTCGGGGAGCTGTTTTTT
CDR3 protein: CASSTGLAFSVGELFF

clone size: .
J gene: TRBJ1-4
D gene: TRBD1
V gene: TRBV19
CDR3 DNA: TGTGCCAGTAGTATACACCCGGACAGGTTCAATGAAAAACTGTTTTTT
CDR3 protein: CASSIHPDRFNEKLFF

clone size: .
J gene: TRBJ2-2
D gene: TRBD2
V gene: TRBV19
CDR3 DNA: TGTGCCAGTAGCCCGGCGGGGGGCACCGGGGAGCTGTTTTTT
CDR3 protein: CASSPAGGTGELFF

clone size: .
J gene: TRBJ2-1
D gene: TRBD2
V gene: TRBV7-3
CDR3 DNA: TGTGCCAGCAGCTCCGGACTAGCGGGAGGGCCAGGGAATGAGCAGTTCTTC
CDR3 protein: CASSSGLAGGPGNEQFF

clone size: .
J gene: TRBJ1-2
D gene: .
V gene: TRBV7-9
CDR3 DNA: TGTTCCAGCAGCTTAGTTAGTCCTAACTATGGCTACACCTTC
CDR3 protein: CSSSLVSPNYGYTF